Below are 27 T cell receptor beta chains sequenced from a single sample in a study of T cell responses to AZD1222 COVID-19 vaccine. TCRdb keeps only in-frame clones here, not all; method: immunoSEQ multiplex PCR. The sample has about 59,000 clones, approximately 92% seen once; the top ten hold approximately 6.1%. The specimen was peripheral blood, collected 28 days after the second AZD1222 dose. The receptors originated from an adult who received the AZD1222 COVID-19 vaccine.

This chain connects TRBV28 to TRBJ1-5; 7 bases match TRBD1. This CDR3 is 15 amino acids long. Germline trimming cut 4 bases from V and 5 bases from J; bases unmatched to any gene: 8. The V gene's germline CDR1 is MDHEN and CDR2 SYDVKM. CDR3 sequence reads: CASSYNTGVDQPQHF. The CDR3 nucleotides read TGTGCCAGCAGTTATAATACAGGGGTAGATCAGCCCCAGCATTTT.

CDR3 amino acids: CASSFLVSPEAFF. CDR3 DNA sequence: TGTGCCAGCAGTTTTTTGGTTTCCCCTGAAGCTTTCTTT. The gene calls are TRBV12-3 or TRBV12-4 and TRBJ1-1; no definite D call. CDR3 length: 13 residues. The V end was cut by 3 bases, the J end by 6 bases, with 11 bases between.

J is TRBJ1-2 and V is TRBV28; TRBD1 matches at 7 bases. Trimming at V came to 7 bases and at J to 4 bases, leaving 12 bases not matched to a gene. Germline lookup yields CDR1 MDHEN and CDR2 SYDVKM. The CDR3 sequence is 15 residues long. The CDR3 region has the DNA TGTGCCAGCACCGACACCGCCACAGGGGTCTATGGCTACACCTTC. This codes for CASTDTATGVYGYTF.

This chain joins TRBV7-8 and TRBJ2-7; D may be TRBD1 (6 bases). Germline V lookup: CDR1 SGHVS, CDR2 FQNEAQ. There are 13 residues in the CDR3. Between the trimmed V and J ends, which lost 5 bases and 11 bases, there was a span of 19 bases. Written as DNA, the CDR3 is TGTGCCAGCAGCCAAATTCAACAGGGTCATGAGTACTTC. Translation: CASSQIQQGHEYF.

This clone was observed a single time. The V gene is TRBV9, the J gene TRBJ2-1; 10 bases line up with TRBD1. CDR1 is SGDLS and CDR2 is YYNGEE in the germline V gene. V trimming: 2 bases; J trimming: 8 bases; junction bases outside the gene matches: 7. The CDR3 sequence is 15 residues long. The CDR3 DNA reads TGTGCCAGCAGCGTTGACAGGGGGCAGGGTGATGAGCAGTTCTTC. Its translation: CASSVDRGQGDEQFF.

The CDR3 here is CASSPLASGRSYEQYF. CDR3 DNA sequence: TGTGCCAGCAGCCCCCTTGCTAGCGGTCGGTCCTACGAGCAGTACTTC. The chain has TRBV3-1 (or the pseudogene TRBV3-2) and TRBJ2-7; 7 bases align to TRBD2. After removal of 4 bases from V and 1 base from J, the junction contained 10 bases not matched to a gene. The V gene's germline CDR1 is LGHDT and CDR2 YNNKEL (reference sequence). The CDR3 spans 16 residues.

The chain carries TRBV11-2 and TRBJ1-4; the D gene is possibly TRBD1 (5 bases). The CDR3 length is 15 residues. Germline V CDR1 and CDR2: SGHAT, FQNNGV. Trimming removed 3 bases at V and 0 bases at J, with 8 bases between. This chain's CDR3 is CASSLGRATNEKLFF. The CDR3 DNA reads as TGTGCCAGCAGCTTGGGACGGGCAACTAATGAAAAACTGTTTTTT.

The CDR3 sequence is CASSLSWGSTYEQYF. CDR3 bases: TGTGCCAGCAGCCTCTCCTGGGGCTCGACCTACGAGCAGTACTTC. J is TRBJ2-7 and V is TRBV5-5, with a possible D match to TRBD1 (5 bases). Germline CDR1 SGHKS, CDR2 YYEKEE (reference sequence). This CDR3 contains 15 residues. The V gene lost 4 bases and the J gene lost 2 bases, with 16 bases spanning the gap.

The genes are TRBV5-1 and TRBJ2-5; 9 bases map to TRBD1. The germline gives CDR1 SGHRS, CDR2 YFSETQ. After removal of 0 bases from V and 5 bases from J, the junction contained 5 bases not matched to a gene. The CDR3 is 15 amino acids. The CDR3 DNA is TGCGCCAGCAGCTTGGAACAGGGGGCCGTGGAGACCCAGTACTTC. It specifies CASSLEQGAVETQYF.

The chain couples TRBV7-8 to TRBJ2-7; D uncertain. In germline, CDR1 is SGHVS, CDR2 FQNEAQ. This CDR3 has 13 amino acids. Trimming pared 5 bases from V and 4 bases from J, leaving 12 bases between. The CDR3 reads CASSPETTYEQYF. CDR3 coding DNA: TGTGCCAGCAGCCCTGAGACAACTTACGAGCAGTACTTC.

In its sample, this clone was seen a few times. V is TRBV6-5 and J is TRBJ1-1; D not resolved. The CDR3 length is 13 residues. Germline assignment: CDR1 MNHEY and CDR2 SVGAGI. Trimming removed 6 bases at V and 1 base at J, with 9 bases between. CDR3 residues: CASRALANTEAFF. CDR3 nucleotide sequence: TGTGCCAGCAGGGCTTTGGCGAACACTGAAGCTTTCTTT.

CDR3 coding DNA: TGTGCCAGCGTAAGGGGGAGAAATAATTCACCCCTCCACTTT. It translates to CASVRGRNNSPLHF. V and J are TRBV6-6 and TRBJ1-6, with D possibly matching TRBD1 (6 bases). CDR1 and CDR2 from the germline V gene are MNHNY and SVGAGI (reference sequence). V was pared by 8 bases and J by 5 bases, with 13 bases between. The CDR3 covers 14 residues.

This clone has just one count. CDR3 loop: CASSFQGARYEQYF. CDR3 sequence (DNA): TGTGCCAGCAGCTTTCAGGGGGCGCGCTACGAGCAGTACTTC. J is TRBJ2-7 and V is TRBV11-1; 8 bases fit TRBD1. Germline V gives CDR1 SGHAT, CDR2 FQDESV (reference sequence). This CDR3 spans 14 amino acids. V shed 3 bases, J shed 3 bases, and the junction held 4 bases outside the gene matches.

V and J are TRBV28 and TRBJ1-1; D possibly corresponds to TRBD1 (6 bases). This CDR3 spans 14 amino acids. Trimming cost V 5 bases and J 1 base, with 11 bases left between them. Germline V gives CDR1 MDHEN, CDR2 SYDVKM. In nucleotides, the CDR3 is TGTGCCAGCAGTCCGGGGGGGCCGAACACTGAAGCTTTCTTT. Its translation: CASSPGGPNTEAFF.

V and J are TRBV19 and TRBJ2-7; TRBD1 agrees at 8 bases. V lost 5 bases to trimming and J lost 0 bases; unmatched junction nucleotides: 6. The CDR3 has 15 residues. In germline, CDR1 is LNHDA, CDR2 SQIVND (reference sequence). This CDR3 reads CASSFAGTGSYEQYF. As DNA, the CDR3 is TGTGCCAGTAGTTTTGCCGGGACAGGCTCCTACGAGCAGTACTTC.

CDR3 protein: CASSQGQLGNVLTF. The CDR3 bases are TGTGCCAGCAGCCAAGGCCAACTGGGTAACGTCCTGACTTTC. The rearrangement uses TRBV3-1 (or the pseudogene TRBV3-2) and TRBJ2-6; D call uncertain. Between the trimmed V and J ends, which lost 1 base and 10 bases, there was a span of 11 bases. Per the germline V gene, CDR1 is LGHDT and CDR2 is YNNKEL (reference sequence). This CDR3 spans 14 amino acids.

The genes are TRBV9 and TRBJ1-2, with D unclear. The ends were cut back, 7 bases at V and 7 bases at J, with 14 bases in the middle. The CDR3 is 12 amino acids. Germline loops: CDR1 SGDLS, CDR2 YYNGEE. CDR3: CASGRFGSGYTF. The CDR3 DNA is TGTGCCAGCGGCCGGTTTGGGAGTGGCTACACCTTC. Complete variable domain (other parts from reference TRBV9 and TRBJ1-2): DSGVTQTPKHLITATGQRVTLRCSPRSGDLSVYWYQQSLDQGLQFLIQYYNGEERAKGNILERFSAQQFPDLHSELNLSSLELGDSALYFCASGRFGSGYTFGSGTRLTVV.

Here the CDR3 reads CASSLVASSYNEQFF. The CDR3 DNA follows: TGTGCCAGCAGCCTGGTGGCGAGCTCCTACAATGAGCAGTTCTTC. The rearrangement joins TRBV14 to TRBJ2-1; no clear D. Germline CDR1 SGHDN, CDR2 FVKESK. CDR3 length: 15 residues. Trimming removed 4 bases at V and 0 bases at J, with 10 bases between.

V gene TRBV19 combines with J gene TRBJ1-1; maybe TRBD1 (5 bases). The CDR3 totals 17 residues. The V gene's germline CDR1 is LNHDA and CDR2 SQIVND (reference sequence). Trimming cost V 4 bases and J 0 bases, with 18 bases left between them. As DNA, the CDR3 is TGTGCCAGTAGTAACCCCTATCCTAGACAGATGAACACTGAAGCTTTCTTT. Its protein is CASSNPYPRQMNTEAFF.

CDR3 bases: TGTGCCAGCAGCCCCCGGTGGACCTCCTACGAGCAGTACTTC. This translates into CASSPRWTSYEQYF. The chain couples TRBV12-1 to TRBJ2-7. TRBV12-1 is a known pseudogene. The CDR3 sequence is 14 residues long.

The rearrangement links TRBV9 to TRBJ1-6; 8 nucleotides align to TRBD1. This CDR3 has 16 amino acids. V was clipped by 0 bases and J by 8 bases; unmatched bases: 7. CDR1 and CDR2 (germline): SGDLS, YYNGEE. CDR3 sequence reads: CASSVGAGGLDSPLHF. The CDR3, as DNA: TGTGCCAGCAGCGTAGGGGCAGGGGGCTTAGATTCACCCCTCCACTTT.

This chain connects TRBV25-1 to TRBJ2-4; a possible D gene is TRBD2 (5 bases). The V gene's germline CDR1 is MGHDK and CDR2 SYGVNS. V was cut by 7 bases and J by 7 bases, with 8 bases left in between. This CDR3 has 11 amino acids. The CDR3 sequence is CASTGSNIQYF. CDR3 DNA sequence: TGTGCCAGCACGGGATCGAACATTCAGTACTTC.

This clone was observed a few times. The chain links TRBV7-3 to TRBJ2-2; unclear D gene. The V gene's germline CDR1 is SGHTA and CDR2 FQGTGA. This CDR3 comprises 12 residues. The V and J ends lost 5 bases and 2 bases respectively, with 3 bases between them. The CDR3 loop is CASSANTGELFF. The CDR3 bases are TGTGCCAGCAGCGCCAACACCGGGGAGCTGTTTTTT.

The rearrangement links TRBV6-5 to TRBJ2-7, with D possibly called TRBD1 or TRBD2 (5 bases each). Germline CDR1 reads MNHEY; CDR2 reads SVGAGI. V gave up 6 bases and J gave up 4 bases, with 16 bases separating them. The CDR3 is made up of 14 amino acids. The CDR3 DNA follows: TGTGCCAGCAGGGCTGGCCGTGGGGGTTACGAGCAGTACTTC. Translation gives CASRAGRGGYEQYF.

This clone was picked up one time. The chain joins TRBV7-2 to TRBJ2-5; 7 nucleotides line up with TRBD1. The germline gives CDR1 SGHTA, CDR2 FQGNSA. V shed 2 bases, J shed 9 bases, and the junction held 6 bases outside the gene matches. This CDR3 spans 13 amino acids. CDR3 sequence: CASSLSWQGAQYF. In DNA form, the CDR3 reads TGTGCCAGCAGCTTAAGCTGGCAGGGGGCCCAGTACTTC.

The CDR3 DNA sequence: TGTGCCAGCAGTTTGAGAGATGAAGCTTTCTTT. This sequence encodes CASSLRDEAFF. The rearrangement links TRBV12-3 or TRBV12-4 to TRBJ1-1, with no clear D. This CDR3 spans 11 amino acids. The germline V and J ends were trimmed by 3 bases and 7 bases, with 6 bases remaining between them.

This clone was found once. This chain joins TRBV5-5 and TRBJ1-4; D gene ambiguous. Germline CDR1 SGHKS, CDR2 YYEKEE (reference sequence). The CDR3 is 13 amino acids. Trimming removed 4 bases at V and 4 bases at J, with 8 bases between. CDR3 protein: CASSPGLNEKLFF. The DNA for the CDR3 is TGTGCCAGCAGCCCGGGCCTTAATGAAAAACTGTTTTTT.